This entry describes one T cell receptor (beta chain). Its antigen remains unknown. This CDR3 comprises 14 residues. Deletions cut 1 base from V and 6 bases from J, with 9 bases between. Germline V lookup: CDR1 SGHAT, CDR2 FQNNGV. These data belong to a study of T cells in Graves' hyperthyroidism and ophthalmopathy. Points from the study as a whole: The blood repertoire included most of the expanded thyroid clonotypes above 0.001. With a median lead of approximately six months before onset, the model predicted ophthalmopathy.

Amplification targeted TCR beta CDR3 regions from RNA transcripts. Researchers ran a first-round RT-PCR on the TCR CDR3 using the HTBI primer set. TCRdb reprocessed the multiplex PCR reads via MiXCR and lists one record per CDR3 protein. This table holds a few hundred thousand distinct CDR3 sequences, approximately 15% found once. Each diagnosis was grounded in clinical symptoms, serum thyroxine and TRAb, thyroid ultrasound, and orbital computed tomography. The J gene is TRBJ2-2, the V gene TRBV11-2, with D maybe TRBD2 (6 bases). The TCR was taken from a woman aged 40 to 50 with Graves' ophthalmopathy. Sequencing was carried out using blood. The CDR3 reads CASSLAGASGELFF. Here the CDR3 DNA reads TGTGCCAGCAGCTTAGCGGGAGCGTCCGGGGAGCTGTTTTTT. Using reference TRBV11-2 and TRBJ2-2 for the parts outside the CDR3, the full variable domain is EAGVAQSPRYKIIEKRQSVAFWCNPISGHATLYWYQQILGQGPKLLIQFQNNGVVDDSQLPKDRFSAERLKGVDSTLKIQPAKLEDSAVYLCASSLAGASGELFFGEGSRLTVL.